These T cell receptor beta chains were read from a single sample in a study of T cells in Graves' hyperthyroidism and ophthalmopathy. TCRdb processed the multiplex PCR reads anew with MiXCR; each CDR3 protein has one entry. Seen here are about 380,000 distinct CDR3 sequences, 13% observed once, and the top ten hold 20% to 25%. The sample consisted of blood. The receptor set was obtained from a man aged 25 to 40 with Graves' hyperthyroidism that later progressed to Graves' ophthalmopathy. Both conserved end residues are part of each CDR3. A D gene is named only where the DNA matches it firmly. For some rows the clone size is stated as once, few or many, or as a class when expanded; others skip it.

clone size,V gene,J gene,D gene,CDR3 protein,CDR3 DNA
many,TRBV12-3/TRBV12-4,TRBJ1-2,-,CASSYGGGGYTF,TGTGCCAGCAGTTACGGGGGCGGTGGCTACACCTTC
many,TRBV28,TRBJ1-4,-,CASILRQGGEKLFF,TGTGCCAGCATTCTCCGGCAGGGAGGTGAAAAACTGTTTTTT
-,TRBV4-2,TRBJ2-2,TRBD2,CASSQVPGLDDTGELFF,TGTGCCAGCAGCCAAGTTCCGGGACTAGACGACACCGGGGAGCTGTTTTTT
few,TRBV15,TRBJ1-6,-,CATSSRSYNSPLHF,TGTGCCACCAGCAGCCGCTCCTATAATTCACCCCTCCACTTT
few,TRBV30,TRBJ2-7,TRBD1,CAWSVQWTGNNEQYF,TGTGCCTGGAGTGTACAATGGACAGGGAACAACGAGCAGTACTTC
-,TRBV7-6,TRBJ2-7,TRBD1,CASSLGGRGREQYF,TGTGCCAGCAGCTTAGGGGGCAGGGGGCGCGAGCAGTACTTC
-,TRBV7-6,TRBJ2-1,TRBD2,CASSLTSGVTYNEQFF,TGTGCCAGCAGCTTAACTAGCGGGGTAACCTACAATGAGCAGTTCTTC
few,TRBV11-3,TRBJ1-3,TRBD1,CASSPRDRSHSGNTIYF,TGTGCCAGCAGCCCCCGGGACAGATCACACTCTGGAAACACCATATATTTT
few,TRBV20-1,TRBJ2-1,TRBD2,CSARDLGAGAYNEQSF,TGCAGTGCTAGAGATTTAGGAGCGGGGGCCTACAATGAGCAGTCCTTC
many,TRBV2,TRBJ1-2,-,CASSEVKGRNLWSYTF,TGTGCCAGCAGTGAAGTGAAGGGTAGAAACTTATGGAGCTACACCTTC
many,TRBV20-1,TRBJ2-5,-,CSARVRGKQETQYF,TGCAGTGCTAGAGTGAGGGGTAAACAAGAGACCCAGTACTTC
-,TRBV9,TRBJ1-3,-,CASSNRDPRFGNTIYF,TGTGCCAGCAGCAACCGGGACCCGAGGTTTGGAAACACCATATATTTT
many,TRBV6-6,TRBJ2-4,TRBD1,CASSYSIVADRGGGIQYF,TGTGCCAGCAGTTACTCGATCGTGGCGGACAGGGGAGGGGGCATTCAGTACTTC
few,TRBV5-1,TRBJ2-4,-,CASSRGEAKNIQYF,TGCGCCAGCAGCCGCGGGGAAGCCAAAAACATTCAGTACTTC
many,TRBV11-2,TRBJ2-7,-,CASSLGWGEQYF,TGTGCCAGCAGCTTAGGTTGGGGCGAGCAGTACTTC
many,TRBV6-2/TRBV6-3,TRBJ2-4,-,CASSYLETGGDIQYF,TGTGCCAGCAGTTATTTAGAGACCGGGGGCGACATTCAGTACTTC
-,TRBV6-5,TRBJ2-3,TRBD2,CASSYSRGDWTDTQYF,TGTGCCAGCAGTTACTCTCGGGGGGATTGGACAGATACGCAGTATTTT
-,TRBV20-1,TRBJ2-4,-,CSARGRLEPKNIQYF,TGCAGTGCTAGAGGACGGCTGGAACCTAAAAACATTCAGTACTTC
-,TRBV5-1,TRBJ2-7,TRBD1,CASSLVDRPYEQYF,TGCGCCAGCAGCTTGGTGGACAGGCCCTACGAGCAGTACTTC
many,TRBV12-3/TRBV12-4,TRBJ2-4,TRBD1,CASRRQGWLNIQYF,TGTGCCAGCAGACGACAGGGATGGTTAAACATTCAGTACTTC
-,TRBV5-4,TRBJ1-2,-,CASTHRGGRGYTF,TGTGCCAGCACCCATCGGGGGGGCCGGGGCTACACCTTC
-,TRBV20-1,TRBJ2-1,-,CSASGVTYNERFF,TGCAGTGCTAGCGGGGTGACCTACAATGAGCGGTTCTTC
many,TRBV3-1,TRBJ2-1,TRBD2,CASSQGLARYNEQFF,TGTGCCAGCAGCCAGGGACTAGCGAGGTACAATGAGCAGTTCTTC
-,TRBV4-1,TRBJ1-5,TRBD1,CASSPEGRGLWQPQHF,TGCGCCAGCAGCCCAGAGGGCAGGGGGCTTTGGCAGCCCCAGCATTTT
-,TRBV4-1,TRBJ2-1,TRBD2,CASSQVGTSGPHNEQFF,TGCGCCAGCAGCCAAGTCGGGACTAGCGGGCCCCACAATGAGCAGTTCTTC